This record looks at one T cell receptor (beta chain) sequence and its context. The target antigen is unknown. The record originates from a study of PD-1 blockade in classical Hodgkin lymphoma. Study as a whole: On a schedule of every 2 weeks, patients received nivolumab 3 mg/kg intravenously. Findings and caveats of the study: A significant rise in TCR diversity by C4D1 was seen for CD4+ but not CD8+ cells. Factors driving the repertoire differences, possibly disease activity or prior therapy, remain undefined. Complete responders entered with baseline diversity on par with newly diagnosed patients, the results showed.

Data came from immunoSEQ multiplex PCR; TCRdb stores just in-frame clones and leaves some out. This repertoire shows some 150,000 clones, approximately 81% found once; its top ten account for 7.5% to 10%. The patients all showed relapse after autologous stem cell transplantation, while their brentuximab vedotin exposure varied. Per the germline V gene, CDR1 is SGHNT and CDR2 is YENEEA. This CDR3 has 17 amino acids. V was clipped by 0 bases and J by 6 bases; unmatched bases: 8. The V gene is TRBV11-3, the J gene TRBJ2-3; 11 bases agree with TRBD2. This material consisted of peripheral blood mononuclear cells (PBMCs), taken before the second cycle of nivolumab. This sequence originates from a human donor with classical Hodgkin lymphoma. The CDR3 coding sequence is TGTGCCAGCAGCTTAGAGCTAGCGGGAGGACTCAGGGATACGCAGTATTTT. The encoded protein is CASSLELAGGLRDTQYF.